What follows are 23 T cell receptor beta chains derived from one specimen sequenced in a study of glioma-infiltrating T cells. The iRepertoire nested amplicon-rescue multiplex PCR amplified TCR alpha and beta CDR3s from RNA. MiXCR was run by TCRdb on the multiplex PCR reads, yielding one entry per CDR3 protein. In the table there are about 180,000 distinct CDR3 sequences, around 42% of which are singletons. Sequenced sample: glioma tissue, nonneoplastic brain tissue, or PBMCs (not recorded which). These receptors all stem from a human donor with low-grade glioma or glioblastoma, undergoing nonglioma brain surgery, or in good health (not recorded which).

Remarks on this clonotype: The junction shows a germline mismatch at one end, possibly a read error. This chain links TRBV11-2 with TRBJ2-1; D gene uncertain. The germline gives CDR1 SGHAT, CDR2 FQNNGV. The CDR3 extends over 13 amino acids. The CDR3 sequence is CANSLVRYNEQFF. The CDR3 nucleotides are TGTGCCAACAGCTTAGTAAGGTACAATGAGCAGTTCTTC.

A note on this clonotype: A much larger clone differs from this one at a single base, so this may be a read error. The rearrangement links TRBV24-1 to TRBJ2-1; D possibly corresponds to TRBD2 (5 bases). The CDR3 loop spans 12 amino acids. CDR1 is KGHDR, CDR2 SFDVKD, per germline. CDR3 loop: CATSEPGESILF. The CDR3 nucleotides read TGTGCCACCAGTGAACCTGGGGAGAGTATCCTCTTC.

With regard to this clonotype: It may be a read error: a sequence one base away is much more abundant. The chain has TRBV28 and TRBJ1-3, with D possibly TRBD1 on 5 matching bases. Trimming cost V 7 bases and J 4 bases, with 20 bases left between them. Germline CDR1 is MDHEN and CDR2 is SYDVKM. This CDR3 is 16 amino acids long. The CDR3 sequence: CASNPRGGEGGNTIYF. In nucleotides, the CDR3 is TGTGCCAGCAACCCTCGTGGGGGGGAGGGAGGAAACACCATATATTTT.

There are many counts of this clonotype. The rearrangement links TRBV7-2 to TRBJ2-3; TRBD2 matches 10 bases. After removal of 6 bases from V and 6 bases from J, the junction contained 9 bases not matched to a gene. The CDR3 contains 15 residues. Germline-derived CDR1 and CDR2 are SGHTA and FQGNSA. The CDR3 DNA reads TGTGCCAGCAGTATAGCGGGAGGTATTACCGATACGCAGTATTTT. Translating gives CASSIAGGITDTQYF.

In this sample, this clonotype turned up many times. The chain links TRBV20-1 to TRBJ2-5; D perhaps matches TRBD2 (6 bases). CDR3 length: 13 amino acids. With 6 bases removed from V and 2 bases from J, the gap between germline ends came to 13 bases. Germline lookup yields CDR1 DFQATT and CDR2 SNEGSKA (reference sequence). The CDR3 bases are TGCAGTGCCAGCCTGGACTATCAAGAGACCCAGTACTTC. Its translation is CSASLDYQETQYF.

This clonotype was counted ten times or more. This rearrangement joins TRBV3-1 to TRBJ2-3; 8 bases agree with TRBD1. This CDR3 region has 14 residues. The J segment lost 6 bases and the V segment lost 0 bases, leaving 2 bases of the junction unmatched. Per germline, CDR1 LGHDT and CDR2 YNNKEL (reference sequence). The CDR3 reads CASSQDRGQDTQYF. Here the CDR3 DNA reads TGTGCCAGCAGCCAAGACAGGGGGCAGGATACGCAGTATTTT.

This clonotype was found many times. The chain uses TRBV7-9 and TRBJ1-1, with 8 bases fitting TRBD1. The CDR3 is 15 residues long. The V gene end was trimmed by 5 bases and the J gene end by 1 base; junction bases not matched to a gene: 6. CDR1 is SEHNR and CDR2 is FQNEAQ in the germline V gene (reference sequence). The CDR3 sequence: CASSQTGAENTEAFF. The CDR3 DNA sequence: TGTGCCAGCAGCCAGACAGGGGCGGAGAACACTGAAGCTTTCTTT.

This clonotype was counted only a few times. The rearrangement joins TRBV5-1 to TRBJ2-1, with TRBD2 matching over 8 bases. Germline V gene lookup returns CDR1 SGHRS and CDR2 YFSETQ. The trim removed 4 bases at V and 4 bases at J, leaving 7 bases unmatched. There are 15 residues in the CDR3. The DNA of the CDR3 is TGCGCCAGCAGCCCGGGAGGGGCGCAGTACAATGAGCAGTTCTTC. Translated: CASSPGGAQYNEQFF. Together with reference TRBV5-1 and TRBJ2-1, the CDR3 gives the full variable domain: KAGVTQTPRYLIKTRGQQVTLSCSPISGHRSVSWYQQTPGQGLQFLFEYFSETQRNKGNFPGRFSGRQFSNSRSEMNVSTLELGDSALYLCASSPGGAQYNEQFFGPGTRLTVL.

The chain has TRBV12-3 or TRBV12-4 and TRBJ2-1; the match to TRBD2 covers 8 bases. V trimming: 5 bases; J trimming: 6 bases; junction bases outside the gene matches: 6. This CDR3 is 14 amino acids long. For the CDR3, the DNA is TGTGCCAGCAGTGAAATGACTAGCGTCAATGAGCAGTTCTTC. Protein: CASSEMTSVNEQFF.

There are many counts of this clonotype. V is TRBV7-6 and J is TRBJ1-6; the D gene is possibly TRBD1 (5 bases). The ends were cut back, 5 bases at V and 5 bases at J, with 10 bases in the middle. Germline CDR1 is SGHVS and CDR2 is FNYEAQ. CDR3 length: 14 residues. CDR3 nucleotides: TGTGCCAGCAGCCTCCGGGACGATAATTCACCCCTCCACTTT. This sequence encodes CASSLRDDNSPLHF.

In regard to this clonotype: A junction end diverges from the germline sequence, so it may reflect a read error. For the CDR3, the DNA is TGTGCAAGCAGCCTTACCCCTCGACGCGCGGAGCAGTTCTTC. Its protein product is CASSLTPRRAEQFF. The chain couples TRBV6-2 or TRBV6-3 to TRBJ2-1, with D uncertain. The germline gives CDR1 MNHEY, CDR2 SVGEGT. This CDR3 has 14 amino acids.

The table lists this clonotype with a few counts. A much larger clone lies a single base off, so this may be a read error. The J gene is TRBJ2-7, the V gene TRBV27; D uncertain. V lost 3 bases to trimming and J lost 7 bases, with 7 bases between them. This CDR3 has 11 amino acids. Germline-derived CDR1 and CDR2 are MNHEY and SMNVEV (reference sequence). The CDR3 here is CASSFLYEQYF. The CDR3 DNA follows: TGTGCCAGCAGTTTTCTCTATGAGCAGTACTTC.

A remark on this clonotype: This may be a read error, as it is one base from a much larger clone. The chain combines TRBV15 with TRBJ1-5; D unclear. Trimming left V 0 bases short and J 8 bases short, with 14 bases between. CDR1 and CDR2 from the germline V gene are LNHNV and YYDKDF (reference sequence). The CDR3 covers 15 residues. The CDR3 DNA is TGTGCCACCAGCAGAGATTACAGCCCTAAGGAGCCCCAGCATTTT. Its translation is CATSRDYSPKEPQHF.

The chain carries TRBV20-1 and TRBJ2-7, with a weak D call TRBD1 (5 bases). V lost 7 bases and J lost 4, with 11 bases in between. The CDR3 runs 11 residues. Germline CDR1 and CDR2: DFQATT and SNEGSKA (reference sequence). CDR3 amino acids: CSVKGKYEQYF. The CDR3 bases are TGCAGTGTCAAGGGGAAATACGAGCAGTACTTC.

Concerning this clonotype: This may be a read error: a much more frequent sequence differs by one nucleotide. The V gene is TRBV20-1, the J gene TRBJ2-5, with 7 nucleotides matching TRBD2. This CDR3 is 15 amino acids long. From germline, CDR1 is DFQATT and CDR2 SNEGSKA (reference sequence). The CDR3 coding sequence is TGCAGTGGTAGAGATCCAGCGGGATACCAAGAGACCCAGTACTTC. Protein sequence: CSGRDPAGYQETQYF.

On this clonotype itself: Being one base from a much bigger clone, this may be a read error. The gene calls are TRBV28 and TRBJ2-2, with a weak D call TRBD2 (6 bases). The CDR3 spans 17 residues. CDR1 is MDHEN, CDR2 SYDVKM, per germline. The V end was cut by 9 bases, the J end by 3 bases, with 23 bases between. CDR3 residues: CARPCTRGRRDTGELFF. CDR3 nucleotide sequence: TGTGCCAGACCCTGTACGCGTGGGCGGAGGGACACCGGGGAGCTGTTTTTT.

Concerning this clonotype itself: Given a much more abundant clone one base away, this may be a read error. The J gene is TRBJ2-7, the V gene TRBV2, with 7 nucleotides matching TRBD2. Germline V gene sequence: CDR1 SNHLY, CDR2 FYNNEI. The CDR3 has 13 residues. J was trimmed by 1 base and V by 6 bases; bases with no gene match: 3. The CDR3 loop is CASRGTISYEQYF. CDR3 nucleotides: TGTGCCAGCAGGGGGACTATATCCTACGAGCAGTACTTC.

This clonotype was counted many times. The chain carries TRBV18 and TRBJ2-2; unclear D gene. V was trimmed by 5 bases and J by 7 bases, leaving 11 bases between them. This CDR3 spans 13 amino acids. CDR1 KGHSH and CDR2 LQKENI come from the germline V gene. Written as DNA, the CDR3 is TGTGCCAGCTCAGCGGAGAGGATCGGGGAGCTGTTTTTT. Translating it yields CASSAERIGELFF.

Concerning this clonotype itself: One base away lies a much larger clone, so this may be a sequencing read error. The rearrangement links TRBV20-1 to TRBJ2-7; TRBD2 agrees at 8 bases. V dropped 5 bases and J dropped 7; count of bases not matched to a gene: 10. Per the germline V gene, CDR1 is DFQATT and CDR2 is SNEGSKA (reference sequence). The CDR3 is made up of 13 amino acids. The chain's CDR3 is CSAGGLVLNEQYF. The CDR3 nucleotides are TGCAGTGCTGGGGGACTAGTGCTCAATGAGCAGTACTTC.

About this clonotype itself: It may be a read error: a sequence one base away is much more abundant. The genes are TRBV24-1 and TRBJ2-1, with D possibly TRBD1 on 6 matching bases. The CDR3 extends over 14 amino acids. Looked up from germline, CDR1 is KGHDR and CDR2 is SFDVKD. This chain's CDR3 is CATGDWDTNNEQFF. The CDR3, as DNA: TGTGCCACCGGTGATTGGGACACCAACAATGAGCAGTTCTTC.

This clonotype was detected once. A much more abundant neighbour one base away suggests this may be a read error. In nucleotides, the CDR3 is TGTGCCAGCAGTTTGGATCGTGGGCGTCTTGGGGGGGATGAGCAGTTCTTC. This gives the protein CASSLDRGRLGGDEQFF. V gene TRBV12-3 or TRBV12-4 combines with J gene TRBJ2-1; 7 bases fit TRBD2. The J segment lost 8 bases and the V segment lost 3 bases, leaving 16 bases of the junction unmatched. The length of the CDR3 is 17 residues.

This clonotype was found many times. CDR3 nucleotide sequence: TGTGCCAGCAGTGACATGGCCTATGGCTACACCTTC. This gives the protein CASSDMAYGYTF. V usage is TRBV2 and J usage is TRBJ1-2, with D uncertain. The CDR3 is made up of 12 amino acids. V lost 3 bases to trimming and J lost 4 bases, with 6 bases between them. Germline V gene data show CDR1 as SNHLY and CDR2 as FYNNEI.

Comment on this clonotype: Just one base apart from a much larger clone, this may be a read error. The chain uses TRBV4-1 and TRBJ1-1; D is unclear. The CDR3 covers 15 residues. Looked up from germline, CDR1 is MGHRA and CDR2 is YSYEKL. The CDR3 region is CASSQDGSVNNEAFF. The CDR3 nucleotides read TGCGCCAGCAGCCAAGATGGGAGTGTGAACAATGAAGCTTTCTTT.